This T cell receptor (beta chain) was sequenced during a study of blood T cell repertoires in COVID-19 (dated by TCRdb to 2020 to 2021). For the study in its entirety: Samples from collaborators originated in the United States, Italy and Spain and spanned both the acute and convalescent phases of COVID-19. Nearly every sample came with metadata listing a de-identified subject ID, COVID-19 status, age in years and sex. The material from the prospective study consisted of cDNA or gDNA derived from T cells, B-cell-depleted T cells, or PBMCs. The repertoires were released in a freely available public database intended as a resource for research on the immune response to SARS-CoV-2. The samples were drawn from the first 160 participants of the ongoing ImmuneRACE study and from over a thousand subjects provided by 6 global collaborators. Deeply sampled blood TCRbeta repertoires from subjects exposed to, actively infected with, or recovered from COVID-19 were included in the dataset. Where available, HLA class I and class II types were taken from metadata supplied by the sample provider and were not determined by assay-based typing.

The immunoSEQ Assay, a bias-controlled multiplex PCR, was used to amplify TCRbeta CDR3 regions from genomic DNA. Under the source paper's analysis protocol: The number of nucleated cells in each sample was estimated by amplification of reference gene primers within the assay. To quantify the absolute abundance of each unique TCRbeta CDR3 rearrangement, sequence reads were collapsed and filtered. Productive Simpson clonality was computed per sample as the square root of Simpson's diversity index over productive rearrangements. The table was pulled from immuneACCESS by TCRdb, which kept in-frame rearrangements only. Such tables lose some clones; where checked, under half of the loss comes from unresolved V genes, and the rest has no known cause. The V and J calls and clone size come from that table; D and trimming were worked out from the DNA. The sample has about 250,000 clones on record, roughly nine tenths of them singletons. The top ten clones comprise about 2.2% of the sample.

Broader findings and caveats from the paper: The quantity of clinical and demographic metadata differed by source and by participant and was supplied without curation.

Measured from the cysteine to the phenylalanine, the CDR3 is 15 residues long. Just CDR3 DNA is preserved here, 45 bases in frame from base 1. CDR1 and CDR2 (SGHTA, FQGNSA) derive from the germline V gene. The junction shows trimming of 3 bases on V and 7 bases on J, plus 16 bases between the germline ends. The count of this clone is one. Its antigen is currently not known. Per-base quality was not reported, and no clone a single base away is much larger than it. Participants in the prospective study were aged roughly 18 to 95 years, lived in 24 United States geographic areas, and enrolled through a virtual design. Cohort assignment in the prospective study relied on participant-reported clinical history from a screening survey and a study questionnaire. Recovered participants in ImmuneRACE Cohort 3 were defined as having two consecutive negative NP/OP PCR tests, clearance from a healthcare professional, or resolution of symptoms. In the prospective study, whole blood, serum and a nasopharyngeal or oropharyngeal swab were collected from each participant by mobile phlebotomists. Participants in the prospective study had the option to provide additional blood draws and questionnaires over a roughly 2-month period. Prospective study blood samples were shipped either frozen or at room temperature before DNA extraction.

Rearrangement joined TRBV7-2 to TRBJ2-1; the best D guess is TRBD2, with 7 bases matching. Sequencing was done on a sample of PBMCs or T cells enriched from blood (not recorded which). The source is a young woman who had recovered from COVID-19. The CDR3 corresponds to CASSLDRGRGNEQFF. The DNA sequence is TGTGCCAGCAGCTTGGACCGGGGGCGGGGGAATGAGCAGTTCTTC. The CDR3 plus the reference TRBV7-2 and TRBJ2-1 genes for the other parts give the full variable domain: GAGVSQSPSNKVTEKGKDVELRCDPISGHTALYWYRQSLGQGLEFLIYFQGNSAPDKSGLPSDRFSAERTGGSVSTLTIQRTQQEDSAVYLCASSLDRGRGNEQFFGPGTRLTVL.